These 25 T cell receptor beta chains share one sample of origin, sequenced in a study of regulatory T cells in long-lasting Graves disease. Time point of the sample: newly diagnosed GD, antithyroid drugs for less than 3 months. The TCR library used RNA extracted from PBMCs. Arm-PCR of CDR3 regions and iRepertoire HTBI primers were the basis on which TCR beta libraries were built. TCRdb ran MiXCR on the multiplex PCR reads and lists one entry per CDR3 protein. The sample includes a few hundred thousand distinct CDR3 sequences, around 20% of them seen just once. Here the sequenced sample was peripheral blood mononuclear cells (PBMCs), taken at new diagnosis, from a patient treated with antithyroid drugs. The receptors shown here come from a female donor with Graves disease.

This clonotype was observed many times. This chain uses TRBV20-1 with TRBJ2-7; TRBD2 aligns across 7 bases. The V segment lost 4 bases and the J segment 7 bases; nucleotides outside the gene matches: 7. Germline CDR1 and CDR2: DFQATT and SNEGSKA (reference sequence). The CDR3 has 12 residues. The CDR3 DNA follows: TGCAGTGCTAACCGCAGGGAGGGTGAGCAGTACTTC. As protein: CSANRREGEQYF.

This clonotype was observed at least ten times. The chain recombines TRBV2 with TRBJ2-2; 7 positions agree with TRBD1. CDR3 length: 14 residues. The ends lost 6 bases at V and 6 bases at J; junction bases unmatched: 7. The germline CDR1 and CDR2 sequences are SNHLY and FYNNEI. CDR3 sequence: CASRDRVVAGELFF. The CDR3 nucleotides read TGTGCCAGCAGAGACAGGGTGGTTGCCGGGGAGCTGTTTTTT.

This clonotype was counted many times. CDR3 loop: CSVGDSSYEQYF. The CDR3, as DNA: TGCAGCGTTGGGGACAGCTCCTACGAGCAGTACTTC. This rearrangement joins TRBV29-1 to TRBJ2-7, with 7 positions matching TRBD1. V lost 4 bases, J lost 0 bases, and 0 bases stayed unmatched. The CDR3 totals 12 residues. Looked up from germline, CDR1 is SQVTM and CDR2 is ANQGSEA.

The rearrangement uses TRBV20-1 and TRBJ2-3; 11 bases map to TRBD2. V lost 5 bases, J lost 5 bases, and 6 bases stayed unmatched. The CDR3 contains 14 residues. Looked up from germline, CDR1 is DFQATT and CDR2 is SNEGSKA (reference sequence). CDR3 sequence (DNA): TGCAGTGCTGAGACTAGCGGGAACAAAGATACGCAGTATTTT. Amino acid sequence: CSAETSGNKDTQYF.

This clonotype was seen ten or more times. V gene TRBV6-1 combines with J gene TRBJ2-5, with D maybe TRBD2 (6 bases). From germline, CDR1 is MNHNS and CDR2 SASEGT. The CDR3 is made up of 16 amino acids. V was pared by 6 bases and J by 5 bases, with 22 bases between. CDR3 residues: CASSQRLVGGLETQYF. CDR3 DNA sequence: TGTGCCAGCAGCCAACGACTCGTCGGGGGTTTGGAGACCCAGTACTTC.

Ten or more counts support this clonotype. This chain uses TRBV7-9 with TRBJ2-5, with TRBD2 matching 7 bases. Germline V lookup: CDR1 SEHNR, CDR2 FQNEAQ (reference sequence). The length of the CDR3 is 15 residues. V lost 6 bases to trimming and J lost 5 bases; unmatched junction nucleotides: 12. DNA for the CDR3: TGTGCCAGCAGGGGGGGGTTCGTCGAAGGGGAGACCCAGTACTTC. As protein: CASRGGFVEGETQYF. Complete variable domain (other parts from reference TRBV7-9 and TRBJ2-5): DTGVSQNPRHKITKRGQNVTFRCDPISEHNRLYWYRQTLGQGPEFLTYFQNEAQLEKSRLLSDRFSAERPKGSFSTLEIQRTEQGDSAMYLCASRGGFVEGETQYFGPGTRLLVL.

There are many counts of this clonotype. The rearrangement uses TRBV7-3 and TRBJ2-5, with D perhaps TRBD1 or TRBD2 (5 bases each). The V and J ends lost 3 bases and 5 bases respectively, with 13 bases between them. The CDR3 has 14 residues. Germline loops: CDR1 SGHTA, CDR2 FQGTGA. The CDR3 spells CASSFGAREETQYF. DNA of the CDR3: TGTGCCAGCAGCTTCGGGGCTAGGGAGGAGACCCAGTACTTC.

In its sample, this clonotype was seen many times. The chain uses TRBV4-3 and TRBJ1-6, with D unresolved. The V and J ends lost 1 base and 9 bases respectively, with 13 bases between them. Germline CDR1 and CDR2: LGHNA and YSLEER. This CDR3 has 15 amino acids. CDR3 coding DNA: TGCGCCAGCAGCCAAGCCAGTGAGGTGTTTTCACCCCTCCACTTT. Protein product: CASSQASEVFSPLHF.

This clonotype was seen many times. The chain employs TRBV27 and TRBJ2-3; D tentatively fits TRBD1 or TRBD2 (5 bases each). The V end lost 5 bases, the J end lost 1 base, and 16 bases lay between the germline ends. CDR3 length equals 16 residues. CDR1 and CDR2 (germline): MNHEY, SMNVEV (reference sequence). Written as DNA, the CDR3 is TGTGCCAGCAGTGGGGGTCGGATTGAAGGCACAGATACGCAGTATTTT. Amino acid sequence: CASSGGRIEGTDTQYF.

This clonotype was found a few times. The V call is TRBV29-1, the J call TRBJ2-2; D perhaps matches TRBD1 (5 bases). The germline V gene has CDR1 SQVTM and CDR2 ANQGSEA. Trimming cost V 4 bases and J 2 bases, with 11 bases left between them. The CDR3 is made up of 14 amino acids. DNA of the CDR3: TGCAGCGTTGTGAGAGACAGAAACACCGGGGAGCTGTTTTTT. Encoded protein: CSVVRDRNTGELFF.

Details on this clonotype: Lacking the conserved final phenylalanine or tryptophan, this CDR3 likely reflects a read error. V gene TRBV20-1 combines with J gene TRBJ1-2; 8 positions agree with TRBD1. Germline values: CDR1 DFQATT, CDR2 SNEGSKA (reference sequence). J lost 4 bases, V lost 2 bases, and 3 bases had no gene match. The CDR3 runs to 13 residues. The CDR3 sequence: CSARPGQGYGYTL. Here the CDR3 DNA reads TGCAGTGCTAGACCAGGACAGGGCTATGGCTACACCCTC.

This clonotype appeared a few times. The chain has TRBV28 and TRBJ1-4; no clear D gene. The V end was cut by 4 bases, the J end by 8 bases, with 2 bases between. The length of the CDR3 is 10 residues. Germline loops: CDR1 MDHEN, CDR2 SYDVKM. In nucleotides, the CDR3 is TGTGCCAGCAGTTCCGAAAAACTGTTTTTT. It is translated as CASSSEKLFF.

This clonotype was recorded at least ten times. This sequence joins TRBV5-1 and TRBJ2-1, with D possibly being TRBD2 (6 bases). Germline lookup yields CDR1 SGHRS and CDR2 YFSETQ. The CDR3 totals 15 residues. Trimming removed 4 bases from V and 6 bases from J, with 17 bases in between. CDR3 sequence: CASSPLSGVTNEQFF. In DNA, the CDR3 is TGCGCCAGCAGCCCCTTGTCGGGAGTAACCAATGAGCAGTTCTTC.

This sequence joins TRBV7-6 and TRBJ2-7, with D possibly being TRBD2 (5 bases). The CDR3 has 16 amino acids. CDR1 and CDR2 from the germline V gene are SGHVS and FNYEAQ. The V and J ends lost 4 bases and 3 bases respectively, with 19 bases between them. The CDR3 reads CASSSEGASTVYEQYF. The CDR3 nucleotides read TGTGCCAGCAGCTCAGAGGGCGCCTCTACCGTCTACGAGCAGTACTTC. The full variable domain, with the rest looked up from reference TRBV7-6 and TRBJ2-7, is GAGVSQSPRYKVTKRGQDVALRCDPISGHVSLYWYRQALGQGPEFLTYFNYEAQQDKSGLPNDRFSAERPEGSISTLTIQRTEQRDSAMYRCASSSEGASTVYEQYFGPGTRLTVT.

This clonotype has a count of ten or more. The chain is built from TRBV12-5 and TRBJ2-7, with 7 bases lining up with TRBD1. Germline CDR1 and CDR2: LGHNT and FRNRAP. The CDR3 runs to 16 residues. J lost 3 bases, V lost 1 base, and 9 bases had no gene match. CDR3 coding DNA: TGTGCTAGTGGTTTGGCCGAGACAGGGCTCCTCTACGAGCAGTACTTC. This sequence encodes CASGLAETGLLYEQYF.

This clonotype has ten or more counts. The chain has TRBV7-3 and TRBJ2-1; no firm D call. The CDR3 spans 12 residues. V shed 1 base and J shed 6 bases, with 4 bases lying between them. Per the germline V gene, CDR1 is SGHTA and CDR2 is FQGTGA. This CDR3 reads CASSLRANEQFF. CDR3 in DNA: TGTGCCAGCAGCTTAAGGGCCAATGAGCAGTTCTTC.

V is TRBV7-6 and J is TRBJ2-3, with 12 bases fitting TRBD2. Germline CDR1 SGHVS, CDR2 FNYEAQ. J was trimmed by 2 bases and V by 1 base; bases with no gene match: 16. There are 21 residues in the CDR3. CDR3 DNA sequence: TGTGCCAGCAGCTTAGGTCCCGTACTAGCGGGGGGCGCGTACCTCACAGATACGCAGTATTTT. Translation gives CASSLGPVLAGGAYLTDTQYF. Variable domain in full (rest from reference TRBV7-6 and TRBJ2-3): GAGVSQSPRYKVTKRGQDVALRCDPISGHVSLYWYRQALGQGPEFLTYFNYEAQQDKSGLPNDRFSAERPEGSISTLTIQRTEQRDSAMYRCASSLGPVLAGGAYLTDTQYFGPGTRLTVL.

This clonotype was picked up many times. This CDR3 is CASSLVSVFGDNISYEQYF. The CDR3, as DNA: TGTGCCAGCAGCTTAGTTTCTGTTTTCGGGGACAACATCTCCTACGAGCAGTACTTC. The chain joins TRBV7-2 to TRBJ2-7, with D possibly TRBD1 on 6 matching bases. This CDR3 has 19 residues. V dropped 1 base and J dropped 0 bases, with 22 bases sitting between them. Germline assignment: CDR1 SGHTA and CDR2 FQGNSA.

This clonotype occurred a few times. The CDR3 DNA sequence: TGTGCCAGCAGAGGACAGCAACCGAGGGTGGCTTTCTTT. As protein: CASRGQQPRVAFF. The chain carries TRBV6-1 and TRBJ1-1; a weak D match, TRBD1 (6 bases). Germline CDR1 reads MNHNS; CDR2 reads SASEGT. V dropped 6 bases and J dropped 11 bases, with 19 bases sitting between them. This CDR3 has 13 amino acids.

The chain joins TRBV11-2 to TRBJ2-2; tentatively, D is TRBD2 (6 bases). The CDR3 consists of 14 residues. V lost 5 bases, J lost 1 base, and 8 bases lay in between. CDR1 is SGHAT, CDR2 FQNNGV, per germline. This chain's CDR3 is CASSRGMNTGELFF. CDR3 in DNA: TGTGCCAGCAGCCGCGGGATGAACACCGGGGAGCTGTTTTTT.

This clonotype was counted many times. CDR3 in DNA: TGTGCCAGCAGCTCGGACCCCGGGGGTACAGATACGCAGTATTTT. This codes for CASSSDPGGTDTQYF. The chain joins TRBV5-8 to TRBJ2-3, with D tentatively TRBD2 (6 bases). This CDR3 is 15 amino acids long. V was cut by 3 bases and J by 3 bases, with 14 bases left in between. Germline CDR1 reads SGHTS; CDR2 reads YDEGEE.

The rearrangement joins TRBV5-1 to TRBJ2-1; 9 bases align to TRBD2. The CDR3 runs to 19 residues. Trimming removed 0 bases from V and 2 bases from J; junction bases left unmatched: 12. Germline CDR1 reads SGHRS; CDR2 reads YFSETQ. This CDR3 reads CASSLARGSGGWPYNEQFF. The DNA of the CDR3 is TGCGCCAGCAGCTTGGCCCGGGGAAGCGGGGGGTGGCCCTACAATGAGCAGTTCTTC.

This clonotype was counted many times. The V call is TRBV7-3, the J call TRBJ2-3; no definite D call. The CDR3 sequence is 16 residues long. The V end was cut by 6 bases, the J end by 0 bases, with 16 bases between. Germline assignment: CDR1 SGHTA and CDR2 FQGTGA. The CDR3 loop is CASSRAPATSTDTQYF. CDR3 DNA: TGTGCCAGCAGTCGGGCGCCAGCCACTAGCACAGATACGCAGTATTTT.

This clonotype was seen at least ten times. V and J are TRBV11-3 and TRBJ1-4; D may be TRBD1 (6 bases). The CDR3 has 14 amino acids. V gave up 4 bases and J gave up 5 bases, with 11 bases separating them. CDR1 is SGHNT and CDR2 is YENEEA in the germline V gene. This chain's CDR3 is CASSSGGTNEKLFF. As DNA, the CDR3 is TGTGCCAGCAGCTCCGGTGGGACAAATGAAAAACTGTTTTTT.

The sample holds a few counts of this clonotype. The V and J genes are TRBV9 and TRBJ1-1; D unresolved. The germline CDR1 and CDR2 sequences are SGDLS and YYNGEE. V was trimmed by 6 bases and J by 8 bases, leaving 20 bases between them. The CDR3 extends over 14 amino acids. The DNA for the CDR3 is TGTGCCAGCACGAAATGGAGGGAAAACCGCGAAGCTTTCTTT. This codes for CASTKWRENREAFF.